Listed below are T cell receptor beta chains from one sample, sequenced in a study of blood T cells in healthy people across ages. TCRdb analysed the 5' RACE reads with MiXCR anew, one entry per CDR3 protein. The sample has approximately 580,000 distinct CDR3 sequences, more than 20% seen once. These sequences were also reported in another study, on T cells of mothers and their children.

The sample taken for sequencing was blood. All receptors come from a boy between 10 and 17 years old in good health. The CDR3 runs from the conserved cysteine through the conserved F or W. The D gene is left open where the match is weak. Clone sizes are given selectively: once, few, many, or a class where the clone is expanded.

V: TRBV6-5
D: .
size: .
J: TRBJ1-1
DNA: TGTGCCAGCAGTGCCGGGGGGAGTAGTACTGAAGCTTTCTTT
CDR3: CASSAGGSSTEAFF

V: TRBV6-1
D: .
size: few
J: TRBJ2-1
DNA: TGTGCCAGCAGTGACCCTTTCCCACCAAGCTCCTACAATGAGCAGTTCTTC
CDR3: CASSDPFPPSSYNEQFF

V: TRBV4-1
D: .
size: few
J: TRBJ2-6
DNA: TGCGCCAGCAGCCAAGAAGATGGTGGGGCCAACGTCCTGACTTTC
CDR3: CASSQEDGGANVLTF

V: TRBV29-1
D: .
size: .
J: TRBJ2-1
DNA: TGCAGCGTTGTTGGGGGTGGGAATGAGCAGTTCTTC
CDR3: CSVVGGGNEQFF

V: TRBV7-3
D: .
size: few
J: TRBJ2-2
DNA: TGTGCCAGCAGCTTAGACAGGTCGAACACCGGGGAGCTGTTTTTT
CDR3: CASSLDRSNTGELFF

V: TRBV10-3
D: TRBD1
size: .
J: TRBJ2-3
DNA: TGTGCCATCACCGCGGGACAGGGAAGCACAGATACGCAGTATTTT
CDR3: CAITAGQGSTDTQYF

V: TRBV7-6
D: .
size: many
J: TRBJ2-5
DNA: TGTGCCAGCAGCTTCAGGCGGGAGACCCAGTACTTC
CDR3: CASSFRRETQYF

V: TRBV2
D: .
size: few
J: TRBJ1-5
DNA: TGTGCCAGCAGTGAGGAATTGATTAGCAATCAGCCCCAGCATTTT
CDR3: CASSEELISNQPQHF

V: TRBV10-3
D: TRBD2
size: .
J: TRBJ2-5
DNA: TGTGCCATCAGTGGGGGACTAGCGGGAGGAGAGACCCAGTACTTC
CDR3: CAISGGLAGGETQYF

V: TRBV7-8
D: .
size: .
J: TRBJ2-7
DNA: TGTGCCAGCAGCTCCTCCTTGGACAGTAGCTACGAGCAGTACTTC
CDR3: CASSSSLDSSYEQYF

V: TRBV5-1
D: .
size: few
J: TRBJ2-5
DNA: TGCGCCAGCAGCTTCCGACCGACCCTTCAAGAGACCCAGTACTTC
CDR3: CASSFRPTLQETQYF

V: TRBV9
D: TRBD2
size: .
J: TRBJ2-1
DNA: TGTGCCAGCAGCGGACTAGCGGGAAACTACAATGAGCAGTTCTTC
CDR3: CASSGLAGNYNEQFF

V: TRBV20-1
D: .
size: few
J: TRBJ2-3
DNA: TGCAGTGCGCCGGCGATAGATACGCAGTATTTT
CDR3: CSAPAIDTQYF

V: TRBV7-2
D: .
size: .
J: TRBJ2-2
DNA: TGTGCCAGCAGCCCGGTTAGGGTCGGGGAGCTGTTTTTT
CDR3: CASSPVRVGELFF

V: TRBV7-9
D: .
size: .
J: TRBJ2-7
DNA: TGTGCCAGCAGCGGTCGGGACAACTACGAGCAGTACTTC
CDR3: CASSGRDNYEQYF

V: TRBV11-2
D: TRBD2
size: few
J: TRBJ2-1
DNA: TGTGCCAGCAGCCAAGGGCTAGCGGACAATGAGCAGTTCTTC
CDR3: CASSQGLADNEQFF

V: TRBV6-2/TRBV6-3
D: .
size: few
J: TRBJ2-4
DNA: TGTGCCAGCAGTTACTCCCGGGTGTTGGACATTCAGTACTTC
CDR3: CASSYSRVLDIQYF

V: TRBV29-1
D: .
size: many
J: TRBJ2-3
DNA: TGCAGCGTTGAAGCATATCTGGAACTTAGCACAGATACGCAGTATTTT
CDR3: CSVEAYLELSTDTQYF

V: TRBV9
D: .
size: .
J: TRBJ2-5
DNA: TGTGCCAGCAGCGTAGATGAGGGCGCAGCGAAGACCCAGTACTTC
CDR3: CASSVDEGAAKTQYF

V: TRBV7-9
D: TRBD2
size: .
J: TRBJ2-1
DNA: TGTGCCAGCAGACCACTGGGACTAGCGGGAGGCGCGATCGACCATGAGCAGTTCTTC
CDR3: CASRPLGLAGGAIDHEQFF

V: TRBV4-3
D: TRBD2
size: .
J: TRBJ2-7
DNA: TGCGCCAGCAGCCAAGATTCGCGGACTAGCGACAAGAATACCTACGAGCAGTACTTC
CDR3: CASSQDSRTSDKNTYEQYF

V: TRBV4-3
D: .
size: .
J: TRBJ2-2
DNA: TGCGCCAGCAGCCAACGGGCCGAGGGCTCGAACACCGGGGAGCTGTTTTTT
CDR3: CASSQRAEGSNTGELFF

V: TRBV9
D: .
size: .
J: TRBJ2-1
DNA: TGTGCCAGCAGCGTAGTCGGGGATGGGGCAGATCTCTACAATGAGCAGTTCTTC
CDR3: CASSVVGDGADLYNEQFF

V: TRBV7-6
D: .
size: .
J: TRBJ2-5
DNA: TGTGCCAGCAGCTTAGTCCCGGGACTGCGCGGGGAGACCCAGTACTTC
CDR3: CASSLVPGLRGETQYF

V: TRBV6-1
D: TRBD2
size: few
J: TRBJ2-5
DNA: TGTGCCAGCAGTGAAGCGTCGGGGGGCCAAGAGACCCAGTACTTC
CDR3: CASSEASGGQETQYF

V: TRBV12-3/TRBV12-4
D: .
size: .
J: TRBJ2-5
DNA: TGTGCCAGCAGTTTCAAGGTCCCGGAGACCCAGTACTTC
CDR3: CASSFKVPETQYF

V: TRBV15
D: .
size: few
J: TRBJ2-7
DNA: TGTGCCACCAGCAGAGGAACAGGGAGGTCCTACGAGCAGTACTTC
CDR3: CATSRGTGRSYEQYF

V: TRBV6-6
D: .
size: .
J: TRBJ2-3
DNA: TGTGCCAGCAGGAGACGCCAGGATTCCCTGACAGATACGCAGTATTTT
CDR3: CASRRRQDSLTDTQYF

V: TRBV7-2
D: .
size: .
J: TRBJ2-1
DNA: TGTGCCAGCAGCCCTAAGGGTCTGTCCAATGAGCAGTTCTTC
CDR3: CASSPKGLSNEQFF